Below, 22 T cell receptor beta chains from the same sample are listed, as sequenced in a study of blood T cell repertoires in COVID-19. Here immunoSEQ multiplex PCR was the method, and the copy in TCRdb shows in-frame clones only, minus some. The data contain under 300,000 clones, around 84% of them singletons. Sequencing input: PBMCs or T cells enriched from blood (not recorded which). The receptors were gathered from a man between 18 and 29 years old who had recovered from COVID-19.

This clone was recorded only once. The chain couples TRBV11-2 to TRBJ1-1, with 8 bases matching TRBD1. The J segment lost 2 bases and the V segment lost 1 base, leaving 3 bases of the junction unmatched. Germline CDR1 reads SGHAT; CDR2 reads FQNNGV. The CDR3 has 15 residues. The CDR3 coding sequence is TGTGCCAGCAGCTTAGCGGGACAGGTCAACACTGAAGCTTTCTTT. The encoded protein is CASSLAGQVNTEAFF.

The chain joins TRBV14 to TRBJ1-2; weak D call: TRBD1 (5 bases). The CDR3 has 16 amino acids. The germline V gene has CDR1 SGHDN and CDR2 FVKESK. Trimming shortened V by 1 base and J by 9 bases, and 21 bases separated the two germline ends. The CDR3 coding sequence is TGTGCCAGCAGCCAAGTTCCGGGGGTCGGACCCGGGAGCTACACCTTC. This translates into CASSQVPGVGPGSYTF.

The CDR3 is CASERTGGARETQYF. The DNA for the CDR3 is TGTGCCAGCGAAAGGACAGGGGGCGCGCGTGAGACCCAGTACTTC. The chain recombines TRBV28 with TRBJ2-5; 11 bases line up with TRBD1. Germline CDR1 reads MDHEN; CDR2 reads SYDVKM. After removal of 8 bases from V and 5 bases from J, the junction contained 10 bases not matched to a gene. This CDR3 contains 15 residues. Complete variable domain (other parts from reference TRBV28 and TRBJ2-5): DVKVTQSSRYLVKRTGEKVFLECVQDMDHENMFWYRQDPGLGLRLIYFSYDVKMKEKGDIPEGYSVSREKKERFSLILESASTNQTSMYLCASERTGGARETQYFGPGTRLLVL.

The J gene is TRBJ1-1, the V gene TRBV7-9; 9 bases are shared with TRBD1. This CDR3 is built from 16 residues. V gave up 6 bases and J gave up 4 bases; unmatched junction bases: 12. Germline loops: CDR1 SEHNR, CDR2 FQNEAQ (reference sequence). The CDR3 DNA follows: TGTGCCAGCAGAGCCACCGGGACAGGGCTCCCCACTGAAGCTTTCTTT. This gives the protein CASRATGTGLPTEAFF. The variable domain in full, completed from reference TRBV7-9 and TRBJ1-1, reads DTGVSQNPRHKITKRGQNVTFRCDPISEHNRLYWYRQTLGQGPEFLTYFQNEAQLEKSRLLSDRFSAERPKGSFSTLEIQRTEQGDSAMYLCASRATGTGLPTEAFFGQGTRLTVV.

As for this clone: The sample holds other DNA sequences that translate to the same CDR3. This chain joins TRBV19 and TRBJ1-1; D is possibly TRBD1 (5 bases). Deletions cut 5 bases from V and 1 base from J, with 8 bases between. The germline V gene has CDR1 LNHDA and CDR2 SQIVND (reference sequence). This CDR3 contains 13 residues. The CDR3 is CASSRGGNTEAFF. The CDR3 nucleotides read TGTGCCAGTAGTCGGGGGGGGAACACTGAAGCTTTCTTT.

This clone was recorded a few times. Other DNA variants within this sample encode the same CDR3. The rearrangement joins TRBV10-1 to TRBJ2-1; the match to TRBD1 covers 10 bases. The CDR3 has 15 amino acids. V shed 6 bases and J 7 bases; nucleotides not matched to a gene: 9. Germline V CDR1 and CDR2: WNHNN, SYGVQD (reference sequence). Here the CDR3 DNA reads TGCGCCAGCAGCCACTCGGGACAGGGGATAAATGAGCAGTTCTTC. It codes for CASSHSGQGINEQFF.

This clone came up once. This chain joins TRBV18 and TRBJ2-2; D not resolved. The CDR3 covers 15 residues. V was pared by 0 bases and J by 4 bases, with 9 bases between. In germline, CDR1 is KGHSH, CDR2 LQKENI. Written as DNA, the CDR3 is TGTGCCAGCTCACCACCGTACGGTCCCACCGGGGAGCTGTTTTTT. Residues: CASSPPYGPTGELFF.

This clone was recorded only once. This chain connects TRBV9 to TRBJ1-2; 8 bases match TRBD1. Germline values: CDR1 SGDLS, CDR2 YYNGEE. This CDR3 contains 16 residues. V lost 0 bases to trimming and J lost 3 bases; unmatched junction nucleotides: 7. The CDR3 region has the DNA TGTGCCAGCAGCGTAGCCGCGGACAGGGTGGACTATGGCTACACCTTC. Protein: CASSVAADRVDYGYTF. Full variable domain (missing parts from reference TRBV9 and TRBJ1-2): DSGVTQTPKHLITATGQRVTLRCSPRSGDLSVYWYQQSLDQGLQFLIQYYNGEERAKGNILERFSAQQFPDLHSELNLSSLELGDSALYFCASSVAADRVDYGYTFGSGTRLTVV.

The chain is built from TRBV7-8 and TRBJ1-5; 8 bases line up with TRBD1. Germline V gene data show CDR1 as SGHVS and CDR2 as FQNEAQ. The CDR3 totals 18 residues. V trimming: 4 bases; J trimming: 0 bases; junction bases outside the gene matches: 11. CDR3 protein: CASSSFVQGAYSNQPQHF. The CDR3 bases are TGTGCCAGCAGCTCCTTTGTCCAGGGGGCTTATAGCAATCAGCCCCAGCATTTT.

The CDR3 loop reads CASSGSGNSYNEQFF. CDR3 nucleotides: TGTGCCAGCAGCGGGAGCGGGAACTCCTACAATGAGCAGTTCTTC. The rearrangement joins TRBV9 to TRBJ2-1, with 7 nucleotides matching TRBD2. Per germline, CDR1 SGDLS and CDR2 YYNGEE. CDR3 size: 15 residues. The V segment lost 3 bases and the J segment 0 bases; nucleotides outside the gene matches: 3.

This clone was observed once. This chain links TRBV15 with TRBJ2-1; 8 nucleotides match TRBD2. This CDR3 is built from 16 residues. The V gene end was trimmed by 0 bases and the J gene end by 1 base; junction bases not matched to a gene: 2. Looked up from germline, CDR1 is LNHNV and CDR2 is YYDKDF (reference sequence). The CDR3 nucleotides read TGTGCCACCAGCAGAGATGGGACTAGTTCCTACAATGAGCAGTTCTTC. As protein: CATSRDGTSSYNEQFF. Full variable domain (remainder filled in from reference TRBV15 and TRBJ2-1): DAMVIQNPRYQVTQFGKPVTLSCSQTLNHNVMYWYQQKSSQAPKLLFHYYDKDFNNEADTPDNFQSRRPNTSFCFLDIRSPGLGDTAMYLCATSRDGTSSYNEQFFGPGTRLTVL.

The count of this clone is one. DNA of the CDR3: TGTGCCAGCAGTAGCATCCTAAGGGGTAGAGGTGAAAAACTGTTTTTT. Residues: CASSSILRGRGEKLFF. This sequence joins TRBV27 and TRBJ1-4; D is possibly TRBD1 (5 bases). The CDR3 loop spans 16 amino acids. The ends were cut back, 5 bases at V and 7 bases at J, with 20 bases in the middle. Germline V gene lookup returns CDR1 MNHEY and CDR2 SMNVEV (reference sequence).

The chain recombines TRBV5-1 with TRBJ2-7, with 9 bases identical to TRBD1. Germline CDR1 SGHRS, CDR2 YFSETQ. CDR3 size: 17 residues. Trimming removed 4 bases from V and 4 bases from J; junction bases left unmatched: 15. The CDR3 is CASSLTDRGSYVYEQYF. DNA of the CDR3: TGCGCCAGCAGCCTTACCGACAGGGGGAGTTATGTGTACGAGCAGTACTTC.

This chain uses TRBV24-1 with TRBJ2-5; the D gene is possibly TRBD1 (6 bases). The V gene's germline CDR1 is KGHDR and CDR2 SFDVKD. The V and J ends lost 4 bases and 2 bases respectively, with 13 bases between them. This CDR3 is 15 amino acids long. The CDR3 DNA reads TGTGCCACCAGTGAGACAGGCCGGAGTCAAGAGACCCAGTACTTC. Protein product: CATSETGRSQETQYF.

The chain has TRBV5-1 and TRBJ2-7; D possibly corresponds to TRBD2 (5 bases). Deletions cut 0 bases from V and 2 bases from J, with 18 bases between. This CDR3 has 17 residues. Germline CDR1 and CDR2: SGHRS and YFSETQ. Here the CDR3 reads CASSLAGRRAGTYEQYF. The CDR3 bases are TGCGCCAGCAGCTTGGCCGGCAGGCGGGCCGGCACCTACGAGCAGTACTTC.

V and J are TRBV5-5 and TRBJ2-7, with TRBD2 identical over 13 bases. The CDR3 is 17 residues long. The J segment lost 5 bases and the V segment lost 4 bases, leaving 12 bases of the junction unmatched. The germline V gene has CDR1 SGHKS and CDR2 YYEKEE (reference sequence). CDR3 bases: TGTGCCAGCAGCCTCAAATTACTAGCGGGGGGGCCCAACGAGCAGTACTTC. Residues: CASSLKLLAGGPNEQYF.

The chain couples TRBV7-3 to TRBJ1-2, with D possibly matching TRBD1 (5 bases). Germline V gives CDR1 SGHTA, CDR2 FQGTGA. The CDR3 runs to 13 residues. The germline V and J ends were trimmed by 5 bases and 1 base, with 8 bases remaining between them. The CDR3 protein is CASSPDSNYGYTF. DNA for the CDR3: TGTGCCAGCAGCCCAGACAGTAACTATGGCTACACCTTC.

The J gene is TRBJ2-4, the V gene TRBV3-1 (or the pseudogene TRBV3-2), with 9 bases matching TRBD1. The V segment lost 3 bases and the J segment 0 bases; nucleotides outside the gene matches: 3. The V gene's germline CDR1 is LGHDT and CDR2 YNNKEL (reference sequence). CDR3 size: 16 residues. Here the CDR3 DNA reads TGTGCCAGCAGCCAGGGGACAGGGCTAGCCAAAAACATTCAGTACTTC. Residues: CASSQGTGLAKNIQYF.

This clone was detected once. The genes are TRBV13 and TRBJ1-2; weak D call: TRBD1 (5 bases). The CDR3 is 13 residues long. V was clipped by 6 bases and J by 5 bases, with 13 bases between them. Looked up from germline, CDR1 is PRHDT and CDR2 is FYEKMQ (reference sequence). CDR3 amino acids: CASSPGGGYGYTF. The CDR3 DNA sequence: TGTGCCAGCAGTCCCGGTGGGGGGTATGGCTACACCTTC.

The chain carries TRBV4-1 and TRBJ1-5; D is uncertain. CDR3 length equals 14 residues. V was shortened by 1 base and J by 6 bases, with 10 bases between the two germline ends. Germline loops: CDR1 MGHRA, CDR2 YSYEKL. The CDR3 coding sequence is TGCGCCAGCAGCCAAGGGTTAGCGGGTCAGCCCCAGCATTTT. It is translated as CASSQGLAGQPQHF.

This chain's CDR3 is CASSSETSGRARDEQFF. In DNA, the CDR3 is TGTGCCAGCAGCTCCGAGACTAGCGGGAGGGCCCGGGATGAGCAGTTCTTC. V is TRBV7-9 and J is TRBJ2-1, with TRBD2 identical over 14 bases. The CDR3 has 17 residues. From germline, CDR1 is SEHNR and CDR2 FQNEAQ (reference sequence). Unmatched junction bases numbered 10, after V lost 4 bases and J lost 8 bases.

V is TRBV3-1 (or the pseudogene TRBV3-2) and J is TRBJ1-6; D remains ambiguous. Germline V gene sequence: CDR1 LGHDT, CDR2 YNNKEL (reference sequence). Deletions cut 4 bases from V and 7 bases from J, with 8 bases between. The CDR3 consists of 13 residues. The CDR3 DNA follows: TGTGCCAGCAGCCCGCCGGGGAATTCACCCCTCCACTTT. This translates into CASSPPGNSPLHF.